The 7 T cell receptor beta chains listed next were all sequenced from one sample in a study of chronic HIV infection and antiretroviral therapy. TCRdb redid the calling of the 5' RACE reads with MiXCR, one entry per CDR3 protein. The sample holds more than 40,000 distinct CDR3 sequences, 15% to 20% seen once. Source material: peripheral blood. The receptors stem from an adult who had HIV and had not received antiretroviral therapy, or was an uninfected healthy control (not recorded which).

The sample holds many counts of this clonotype. The chain is built from TRBV12-3 or TRBV12-4 and TRBJ1-4; D gene uncertain. The CDR3 loop spans 15 amino acids. Between the trimmed V and J ends, which lost 5 bases and 2 bases, there was a span of 12 bases. The CDR3 loop reads CASSPPLGTNEKLFF. Here the CDR3 DNA reads TGTGCCAGCAGTCCTCCCTTGGGGACTAATGAAAAACTGTTTTTT.

V usage is TRBV7-9 and J usage is TRBJ2-7; 10 bases are shared with TRBD1. Germline-derived CDR1 and CDR2 are SEHNR and FQNEAQ (reference sequence). V was pared by 4 bases and J by 5 bases, with 5 bases of the junction left unmatched. The CDR3 contains 14 residues. CDR3 bases: TGTGCCAGCAGCTCCGACAGGGGGCGAGACGAGCAGTACTTC. Amino acid sequence: CASSSDRGRDEQYF.

V and J are TRBV5-4 and TRBJ2-7; 8 bases line up with TRBD1. The germline V gene encodes CDR1 SGHNT and CDR2 YYREEE (reference sequence). V was pared by 3 bases and J by 9 bases, with 5 bases of the junction left unmatched. The CDR3 totals 12 residues. The CDR3 sequence is CASSSWTGLQYF. The CDR3 nucleotides read TGTGCCAGCAGCTCTTGGACAGGGCTGCAGTACTTC.

The chain carries TRBV24-1 and TRBJ1-3; D is uncertain. The CDR3 length is 16 residues. Germline-derived CDR1 and CDR2 are KGHDR and SFDVKD. The V end lost 0 bases, the J end lost 0 bases, and 8 bases lay between the germline ends. The CDR3: CATSDLWTSSGNTIYF. The CDR3 DNA reads as TGTGCCACCAGTGATTTGTGGACCAGCTCTGGAAACACCATATATTTT.

The chain carries TRBV27 and TRBJ1-1; D is possibly TRBD1 (5 bases). Germline V CDR1 and CDR2: MNHEY, SMNVEV (reference sequence). CDR3 length equals 12 residues. Trimming took 6 bases from V and 3 from J, leaving 8 bases between them. CDR3 residues: CASRQTDTEAFF. The CDR3 DNA reads as TGTGCCAGCAGACAGACAGACACTGAAGCTTTCTTT.

In its sample, this clonotype was seen a few times. The genes are TRBV5-5 and TRBJ1-5; TRBD1 might be the D (5 bases). With 6 bases removed from V and 1 base from J, the gap between germline ends came to 14 bases. Germline CDR1 reads SGHKS; CDR2 reads YYEKEE (reference sequence). The CDR3 runs 15 residues. The CDR3 loop reads CASTYQGNSNQPQHF. The DNA for the CDR3 is TGTGCCAGCACATACCAGGGAAACAGCAATCAGCCCCAGCATTTT.

The table lists this clonotype with a few counts. The rearrangement links TRBV20-1 to TRBJ1-1; no definite D call. This CDR3 is built from 13 residues. Trimming shortened V by 4 bases and J by 1 base, and 10 bases separated the two germline ends. The V gene's germline CDR1 is DFQATT and CDR2 SNEGSKA (reference sequence). The CDR3 loop reads CSAIWEANTEAFF. The CDR3 nucleotides are TGCAGTGCTATCTGGGAAGCGAACACTGAAGCTTTCTTT.